This T cell receptor beta chain was recovered during a study of blood T cell repertoires in COVID-19. Germline CDR1 is LNHDA and CDR2 is SQIVND (reference sequence). V lost 4 bases and J lost 4, with 13 bases in between. The CDR3 extends over 14 amino acids. The assay was immunoSEQ multiplex PCR, and TCRdb's table has in-frame clones only and misses some. This repertoire shows a few hundred thousand clones, 80% to 85% found once; its top ten account for less than 2%. As concerns this clone: Other DNA sequences from this sample encode an identical CDR3 as well.

This receptor was taken from a woman between 35 and 50 years old who had recovered from COVID-19. Sequencing was done on a sample of peripheral blood. This chain links TRBV19 with TRBJ1-2; a weak D match, TRBD1 (6 bases). Here the CDR3 DNA reads TGTGCCAGTAGTACCAGGGGCCGTGGCTATGGCTACACCTTC. This sequence encodes CASSTRGRGYGYTF.